Below, one T cell receptor (beta chain) is given with its context. During active infection, Seattle patients enrolled and were then monitored through disease. The CDR3 spans 16 residues. Looked up from germline, CDR1 is MNHEY and CDR2 is SMNVEV (reference sequence). Trimming took 4 bases from V and 5 from J; bases not matched to a gene: 13. This entry is derived from a study of blood T cell repertoires in COVID-19. Per the original data handling: For nucleated cells, counts were estimated from reference gene primer amplification. Generated by immunoSEQ multiplex PCR, the TCRdb table keeps only in-frame clones and is missing some. V, J and clone size derive from that table, while D and trimming were established from the DNA sequence. The repertoire holds approximately 290,000 clones, with around 81% as singletons.

The V call is TRBV27, the J call TRBJ2-5; 7 bases map to TRBD1. Sequenced: peripheral blood. The source is a person aged 65 to 85 with COVID-19, enrolled during active disease. The CDR3 bases are TGTGCCAGCAGTTGGGCCCTACCGACAGGGTTGGAGACCCAGTACTTC. It translates to CASSWALPTGLETQYF.